This TCR beta chain is from a study of T cells in Graves' hyperthyroidism and ophthalmopathy. The overall study: Any treatment followed the collection of peripheral blood at initial diagnosis. General study results and limits: With a median lead of roughly 6.8 months before onset, the model predicted ophthalmopathy. Among thyroid clonotypes expanded above 0.001, most also appeared in blood.

This sample holds PBMCs from 8 to 10 ml fresh peripheral blood. RNA transcripts provided the source from which TCR beta CDR3 regions were amplified. Initially, a first-round RT-PCR of the TCR CDR3 employed the HTBI primer set. A single record per CDR3 protein comes from TCRdb applying MiXCR to the multiplex PCR reads. This sample has fewer than 250,000 distinct CDR3 sequences, with about 16% found just once. The CDR3 runs to 14 residues. With 0 bases clipped from V and 3 bases from J, the junction kept 2 bases outside the gene matches. In germline, CDR1 is SGHRS, CDR2 YFSETQ. This clonotype was seen at least ten times. Antigen unknown.

This clonotype was sampled from a woman younger than 30 with Graves' ophthalmopathy. The chain carries TRBV5-1 and TRBJ2-5; 7 bases are shared with TRBD2. The sample was blood. CDR3 bases: TGCGCCAGCAGCTTGGTTGGGGGGGAAGAGACCCAGTACTTC. Translated, it gives CASSLVGGEETQYF.